These T cell receptor beta chains were read from a single sample in a study of T cell responses to AZD1222 COVID-19 vaccine. Sequenced by immunoSEQ multiplex PCR; TCRdb stores in-frame clones only, minus some. The sample includes roughly 150,000 clones, just under 95% of them seen just once. Sequenced here: peripheral blood, sampled on day 0 of AZD1222 vaccination. These receptor sequences come from an adult in good health. CDR3s include the opening cysteine and the closing phenylalanine or tryptophan. Fields, in order: CDR3 DNA, CDR3 protein, J gene, V gene, D gene, clone size. The D gene is left open where the match is weak. Only part of the rows carry a size: once, few, many, or a class if the clone is expanded.

CDR3 DNA: TGCGCCAGCAGCTTGGTTTCAGGGGCTAATTCACCCCTCCACTTT
CDR3 protein: CASSLVSGANSPLHF
J gene: TRBJ1-6
V gene: TRBV5-1
D gene: .
clone size: .

CDR3 DNA: TGTGCCAGCAGTTTTATCGACCGATCTAGCAATCAGCCCCAGCATTTT
CDR3 protein: CASSFIDRSSNQPQHF
J gene: TRBJ1-5
V gene: TRBV6-2/TRBV6-3
D gene: .
clone size: .

CDR3 DNA: TGTGCCAGCAGCCAGACAGCGAACACTGAAGCTTTCTTT
CDR3 protein: CASSQTANTEAFF
J gene: TRBJ1-1
V gene: TRBV4-2
D gene: .
clone size: .

CDR3 DNA: TGTGCCAGTAGTCTGGGGACAGGGTTGGGCAATCAGCCCCAGCATTTT
CDR3 protein: CASSLGTGLGNQPQHF
J gene: TRBJ1-5
V gene: TRBV19
D gene: TRBD1
clone size: .

CDR3 DNA: TGTGCCAGTAGTGAGGTCAGCACAGATACGCAGTATTTT
CDR3 protein: CASSEVSTDTQYF
J gene: TRBJ2-3
V gene: TRBV19
D gene: .
clone size: .

CDR3 DNA: TGTGCCAGCAGCCGAAACAGGGGAAACACTGAAGCTTTCTTT
CDR3 protein: CASSRNRGNTEAFF
J gene: TRBJ1-1
V gene: TRBV3-1/TRBV3-2
D gene: TRBD1
clone size: .

CDR3 DNA: TGTGCCAGCAGGCGGACTACCTCCTACAATGAGCAGTTCTTC
CDR3 protein: CASRRTTSYNEQFF
J gene: TRBJ2-1
V gene: TRBV9
D gene: .
clone size: .

CDR3 DNA: TGTGCCAGCAGCTTGGAGGGAGCGGGCTTATCCTACGAGCAGTACTTC
CDR3 protein: CASSLEGAGLSYEQYF
J gene: TRBJ2-7
V gene: TRBV5-6
D gene: .
clone size: .

CDR3 DNA: TGCGCCAGCAGTGGAGGGAATACAGGGAGGCCCTACGAGCAGTACTTC
CDR3 protein: CASSGGNTGRPYEQYF
J gene: TRBJ2-7
V gene: TRBV10-1
D gene: .
clone size: few

CDR3 DNA: TGTGCCAGCAGTTTCCTGAATCAGCCCCAGCATTTT
CDR3 protein: CASSFLNQPQHF
J gene: TRBJ1-5
V gene: TRBV27
D gene: .
clone size: .

CDR3 DNA: TGTGCCAGCAGCCCCGCCCCGTTAGGAGGCACAGATACGCAGTATTTT
CDR3 protein: CASSPAPLGGTDTQYF
J gene: TRBJ2-3
V gene: TRBV7-3
D gene: .
clone size: .

CDR3 DNA: TGTGCCAGCAGTTCCGCGACACTGCCTGGAAACACCATATATTTT
CDR3 protein: CASSSATLPGNTIYF
J gene: TRBJ1-3
V gene: TRBV6-5
D gene: .
clone size: .

CDR3 DNA: TGTGCCAGCTCACCCTACCGCAGAGAAAGAAGAAAACTGTTTTTT
CDR3 protein: CASSPYRRERRKLFF
J gene: TRBJ1-4
V gene: TRBV18
D gene: .
clone size: .

CDR3 DNA: TGTGCCAGCAGCTTAGCGTCCGGGGGATGGGGTGGAAACACCATATATTTT
CDR3 protein: CASSLASGGWGGNTIYF
J gene: TRBJ1-3
V gene: TRBV7-2
D gene: .
clone size: once

CDR3 DNA: TGCGCCAGCAGTGACACAGGTACTCCCTCCTACGAGCAGTACTTC
CDR3 protein: CASSDTGTPSYEQYF
J gene: TRBJ2-7
V gene: TRBV10-1
D gene: .
clone size: .

CDR3 DNA: TGTGCCTGGACCCTACAGGGAGTAGGGGAGACCCAGTACTTC
CDR3 protein: CAWTLQGVGETQYF
J gene: TRBJ2-5
V gene: TRBV30
D gene: .
clone size: .

CDR3 DNA: TGCGCCAGCAGCTTCGAGGAGAACACTGAAGCTTTCTTT
CDR3 protein: CASSFEENTEAFF
J gene: TRBJ1-1
V gene: TRBV5-1
D gene: .
clone size: .

CDR3 DNA: TGTGCCAGTAGTTTGACTAGCGAGGGGGAGCAGTACTTC
CDR3 protein: CASSLTSEGEQYF
J gene: TRBJ2-7
V gene: TRBV19
D gene: TRBD2
clone size: .

CDR3 DNA: TGCAGCGTGGCCGGACAGATCTATGGCTACACCTTC
CDR3 protein: CSVAGQIYGYTF
J gene: TRBJ1-2
V gene: TRBV29-1
D gene: .
clone size: .

CDR3 DNA: TGTGCCAGCAGCTTAATCCCGAGGGCAGGGGATGAGCAGTTCTTC
CDR3 protein: CASSLIPRAGDEQFF
J gene: TRBJ2-1
V gene: TRBV7-3
D gene: .
clone size: .

CDR3 DNA: TGCAGTGCTGTACAGGCCCACGAGCAGTACTTC
CDR3 protein: CSAVQAHEQYF
J gene: TRBJ2-7
V gene: TRBV20-1
D gene: .
clone size: .

CDR3 DNA: TGTGCCAGCTCAACTACAGGGGGCACTGAAGCTTTCTTT
CDR3 protein: CASSTTGGTEAFF
J gene: TRBJ1-1
V gene: TRBV18
D gene: TRBD1
clone size: .

CDR3 DNA: TGTGCCAGCAGCTCGCCGGGACAGCTGAACACTGAAGCTTTCTTT
CDR3 protein: CASSSPGQLNTEAFF
J gene: TRBJ1-1
V gene: TRBV5-6
D gene: TRBD1
clone size: .